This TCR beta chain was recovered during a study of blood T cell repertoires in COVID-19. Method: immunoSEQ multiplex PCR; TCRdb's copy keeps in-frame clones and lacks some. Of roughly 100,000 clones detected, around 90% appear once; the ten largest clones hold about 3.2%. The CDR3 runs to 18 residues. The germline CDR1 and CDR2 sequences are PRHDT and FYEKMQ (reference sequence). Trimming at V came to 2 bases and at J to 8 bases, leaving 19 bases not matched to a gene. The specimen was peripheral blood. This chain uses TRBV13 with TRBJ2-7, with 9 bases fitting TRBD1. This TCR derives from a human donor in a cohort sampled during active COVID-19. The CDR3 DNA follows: TGTGCCAGCAGCTTAAGTTTCCGCCCCGGGACAGGGACAAAGAAGCAGTACTTC. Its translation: CASSLSFRPGTGTKKQYF.